This TCR beta chain was observed in a study of T cell changes during pregnancy in multiple sclerosis. Using immunoSEQ multiplex PCR, the repertoire was profiled, and TCRdb retains in-frame clones only, with some absent. Of some 77,000 clones in the sample, 85% to 95% were seen once. The V end was cut by 3 bases, the J end by 0 bases, with 15 bases between. CDR3 size: 16 residues. Germline CDR1 is MGHDK and CDR2 is SYGVNS. Here the sequenced sample was peripheral blood, taken after pregnancy. The origin of this receptor is a female donor in good health, enrolled as a control in a pregnancy study. The gene calls are TRBV25-1 and TRBJ2-7, with D uncertain. In DNA, the CDR3 is TGTGCCAGCAGTGACCGGGTGGCTTCTAGCTCCTACGAGCAGTACTTC. This encodes CASSDRVASSSYEQYF.